This T cell receptor (beta chain) was recorded in a study of radiation and T cells in renal cell carcinoma. Study-wide findings and caveats: From baseline, blood top tumor clonotypes peaked at 2 weeks post-radiation.

Stated time point: blood 2 weeks post-SBRT. This sample's treatment: 15 Gy SBRT to primary tumor, nephrectomy 4 weeks later. This renal cell carcinoma was of the clear cell type. In the case of this clone: Its antigen is unknown.

Method: immunoSEQ multiplex PCR; TCRdb's copy keeps in-frame clones and lacks some. The table lists roughly 130,000 clones, 70% to 90% of them singletons, with around 6% in the top ten. The CDR3 has 13 amino acids. From germline, CDR1 is MNHEY and CDR2 SVGAGI. V dropped 6 bases and J dropped 4 bases, with 12 bases sitting between them. Sequencing used blood, obtained from a patient whose treatment included radiotherapy and nephrectomy. The chain employs TRBV6-5 and TRBJ2-5; D uncertain. This TCR was recovered from a woman aged 70-85 years with renal cell carcinoma. This CDR3 is CASSQVWGETQYF. The DNA for the CDR3 is TGTGCCAGCAGCCAAGTCTGGGGAGAGACCCAGTACTTC.